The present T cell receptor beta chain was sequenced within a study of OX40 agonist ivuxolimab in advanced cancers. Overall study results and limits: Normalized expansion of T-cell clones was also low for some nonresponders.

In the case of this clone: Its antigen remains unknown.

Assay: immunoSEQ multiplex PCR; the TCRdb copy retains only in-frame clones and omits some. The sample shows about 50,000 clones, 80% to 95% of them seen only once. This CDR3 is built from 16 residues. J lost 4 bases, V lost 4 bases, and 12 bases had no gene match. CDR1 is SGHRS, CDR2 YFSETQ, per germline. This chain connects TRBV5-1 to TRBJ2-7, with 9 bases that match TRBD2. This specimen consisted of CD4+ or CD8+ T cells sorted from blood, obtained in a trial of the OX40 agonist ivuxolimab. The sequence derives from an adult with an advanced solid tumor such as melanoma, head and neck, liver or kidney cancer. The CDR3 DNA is TGCGCCAGCAGCCAAGACCTAGCGGGATCTGGGTACGAGCAGTACTTC. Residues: CASSQDLAGSGYEQYF.